The clone carrying this T cell receptor beta chain was observed a single time. Its specificity is unknown. Germline V CDR1 and CDR2: MNHEY, SVGAGI. This CDR3 has 15 residues. V was clipped by 6 bases and J by 1 base; unmatched bases: 3. The data originate from a study of tumor-infiltrating lymphocytes in localized non-small cell lung cancer. For the study at large: Some samples were collected after neoadjuvant chemotherapy; smokers, never-smokers and several histologies were included. Resected tumor was paired with non-adjacent uninvolved lung from the same patient.

Only in-frame clones appear in the TCRdb table, and some are missing; sequencing was by immunoSEQ multiplex PCR. This table holds around 9,600 clones, more than 75% found once. Broader study findings: Recurrence-free survival showed no association with tumor T-cell fraction. Immunotypes IM1 and IM2 had similar TCR-derived T-cell fractions.

Material: lung tumor tissue. The gene calls are TRBV6-5 and TRBJ1-4, with 9 positions matching TRBD1. The origin of this receptor is a human donor with non-small cell lung cancer. In nucleotides, the CDR3 is TGTGCCAGCAGCCAGACAGGGGGAACTAATGAAAAACTGTTTTTT. Encoded protein: CASSQTGGTNEKLFF.